This TCR beta chain was identified in a study of shared clonotypes between healthy human individuals. Notes on the study in general: Richness estimates generally favored naive over memory subsets.

The V gene end was trimmed by 5 bases and the J gene end by 5 bases; junction bases not matched to a gene: 7. The germline gives CDR1 MNHEY, CDR2 SVGAGI. The CDR3 spans 15 residues. The table lists this clone with a count of one. Its antigen is unknown. Repertoires were generated with immunoSEQ multiplex PCR, while TCRdb's copy carries only in-frame clones and drops some. This table holds around 2.5 million clones, more than 85% found once. This TCR was sampled from a man aged 18-30 years in good health. Some clones in this sample may be carry-over from other donors' samples. V and J are TRBV6-5 and TRBJ1-1; the match to TRBD1 covers 11 bases. Specimen: naive CD4+ T cells from PBMCs. The subset is: CD45RA+ positively selected. The CDR3 region has the DNA TGTGCCAGCAGTCGGGACAGGGGGGTACTTACTGAAGCTTTCTTT. Protein product: CASSRDRGVLTEAFF.